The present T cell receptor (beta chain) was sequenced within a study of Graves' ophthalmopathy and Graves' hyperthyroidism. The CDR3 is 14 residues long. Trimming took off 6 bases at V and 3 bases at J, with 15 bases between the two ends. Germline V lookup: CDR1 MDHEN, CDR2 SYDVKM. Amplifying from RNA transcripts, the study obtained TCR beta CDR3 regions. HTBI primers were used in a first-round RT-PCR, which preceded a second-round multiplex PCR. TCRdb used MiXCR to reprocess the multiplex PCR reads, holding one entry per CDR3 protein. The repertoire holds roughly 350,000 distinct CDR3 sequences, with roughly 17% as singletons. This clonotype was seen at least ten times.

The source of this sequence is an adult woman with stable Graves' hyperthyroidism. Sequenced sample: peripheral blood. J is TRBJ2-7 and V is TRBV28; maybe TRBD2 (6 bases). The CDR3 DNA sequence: TGTGCCAGCAGCTCCCTTCCGGGGGTCTACGAGCAGTACTTC. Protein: CASSSLPGVYEQYF.